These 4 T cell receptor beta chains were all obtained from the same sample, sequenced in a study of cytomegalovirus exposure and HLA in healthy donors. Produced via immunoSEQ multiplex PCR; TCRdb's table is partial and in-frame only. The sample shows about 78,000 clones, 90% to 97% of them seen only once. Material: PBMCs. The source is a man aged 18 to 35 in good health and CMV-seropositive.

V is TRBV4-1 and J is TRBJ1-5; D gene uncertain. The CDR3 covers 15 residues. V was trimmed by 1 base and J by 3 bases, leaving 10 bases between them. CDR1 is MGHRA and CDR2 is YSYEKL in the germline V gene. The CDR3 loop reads CASSQGAASNQPQHF. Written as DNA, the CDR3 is TGCGCCAGCAGCCAAGGGGCAGCTTCCAATCAGCCCCAGCATTTT.

The CDR3 loop reads CASSQEDRGVYEQYF. The CDR3 region has the DNA TGCGCCAGCAGCCAAGAGGACAGGGGTGTGTACGAGCAGTACTTC. This rearrangement joins TRBV4-1 to TRBJ2-7; 9 nucleotides align to TRBD1. The CDR3 extends over 15 amino acids. Germline V lookup: CDR1 MGHRA, CDR2 YSYEKL. V shed 0 bases, J shed 4 bases, and the junction held 4 bases outside the gene matches.

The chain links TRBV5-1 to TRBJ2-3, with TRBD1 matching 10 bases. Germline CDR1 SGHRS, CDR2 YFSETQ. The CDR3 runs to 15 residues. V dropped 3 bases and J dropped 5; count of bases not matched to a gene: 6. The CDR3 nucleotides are TGCGCCAGCAGCTGGGGACAGGGGCTCGGAGATACGCAGTATTTT. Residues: CASSWGQGLGDTQYF.

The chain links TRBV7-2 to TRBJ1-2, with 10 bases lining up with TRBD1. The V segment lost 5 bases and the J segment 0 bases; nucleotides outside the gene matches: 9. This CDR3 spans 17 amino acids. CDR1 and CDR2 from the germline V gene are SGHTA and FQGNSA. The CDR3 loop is CASSTHRQGAANYGYTF. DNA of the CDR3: TGTGCCAGCAGCACTCACCGACAGGGGGCTGCTAACTATGGCTACACCTTC.